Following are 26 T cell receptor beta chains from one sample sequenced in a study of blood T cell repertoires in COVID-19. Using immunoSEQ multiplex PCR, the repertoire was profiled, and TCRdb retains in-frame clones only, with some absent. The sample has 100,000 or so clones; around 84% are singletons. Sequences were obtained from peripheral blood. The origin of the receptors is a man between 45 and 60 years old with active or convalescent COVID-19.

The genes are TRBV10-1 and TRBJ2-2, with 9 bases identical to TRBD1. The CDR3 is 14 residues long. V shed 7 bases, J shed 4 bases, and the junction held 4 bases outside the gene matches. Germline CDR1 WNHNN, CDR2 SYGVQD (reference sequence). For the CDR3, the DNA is TGCGCCAGCAAGGGGGACAGGGCCACCGGGGAGCTGTTTTTT. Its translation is CASKGDRATGELFF.

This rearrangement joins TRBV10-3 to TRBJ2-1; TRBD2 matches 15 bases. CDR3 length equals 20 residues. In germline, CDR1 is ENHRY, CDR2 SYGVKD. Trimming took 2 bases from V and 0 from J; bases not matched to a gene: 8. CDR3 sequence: CAISEGTSGGPKSSYNEQFF. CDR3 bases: TGTGCCATCAGTGAGGGGACTAGCGGGGGGCCTAAGAGCTCCTACAATGAGCAGTTCTTC.

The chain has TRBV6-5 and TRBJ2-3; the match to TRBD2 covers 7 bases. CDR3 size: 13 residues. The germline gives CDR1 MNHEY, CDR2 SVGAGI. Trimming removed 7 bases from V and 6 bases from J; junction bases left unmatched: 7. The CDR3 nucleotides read TGTGCCAGCACAGATCAGGGAGGGGATACGCAGTATTTT. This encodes CASTDQGGDTQYF.

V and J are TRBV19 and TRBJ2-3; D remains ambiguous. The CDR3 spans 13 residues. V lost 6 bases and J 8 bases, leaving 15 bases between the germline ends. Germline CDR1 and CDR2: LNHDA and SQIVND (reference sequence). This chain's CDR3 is CASRETTHGTQYF. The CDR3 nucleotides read TGTGCCAGTAGAGAAACTACCCATGGTACGCAGTATTTT.

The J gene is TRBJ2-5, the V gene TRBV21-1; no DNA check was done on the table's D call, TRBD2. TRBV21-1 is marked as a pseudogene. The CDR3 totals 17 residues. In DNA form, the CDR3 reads TGTGCCAGCAGCCCACCGGGACTAGCGGGAGCACAAGAGACCCAGTACTTC. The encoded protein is CASSPPGLAGAQETQYF.

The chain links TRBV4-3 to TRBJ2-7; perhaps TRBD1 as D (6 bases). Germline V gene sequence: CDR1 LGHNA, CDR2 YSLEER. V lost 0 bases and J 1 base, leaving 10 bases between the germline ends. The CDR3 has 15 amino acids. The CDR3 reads CASSQDYQGSYEQYF. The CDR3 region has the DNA TGCGCCAGCAGCCAAGATTATCAGGGGTCCTACGAGCAGTACTTC.

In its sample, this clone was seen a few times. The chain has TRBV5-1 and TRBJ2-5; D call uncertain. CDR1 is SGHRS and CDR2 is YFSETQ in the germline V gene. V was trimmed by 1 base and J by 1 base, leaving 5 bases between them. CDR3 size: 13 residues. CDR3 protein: CASSLNLQETQYF. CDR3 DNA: TGCGCCAGCAGCTTGAATCTCCAAGAGACCCAGTACTTC. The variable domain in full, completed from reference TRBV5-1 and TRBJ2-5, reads KAGVTQTPRYLIKTRGQQVTLSCSPISGHRSVSWYQQTPGQGLQFLFEYFSETQRNKGNFPGRFSGRQFSNSRSEMNVSTLELGDSALYLCASSLNLQETQYFGPGTRLLVL.

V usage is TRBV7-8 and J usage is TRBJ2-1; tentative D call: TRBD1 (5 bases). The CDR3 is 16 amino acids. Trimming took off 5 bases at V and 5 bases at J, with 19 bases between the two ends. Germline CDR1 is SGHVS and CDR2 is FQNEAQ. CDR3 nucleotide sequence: TGTGCCAGCAGCAAAACGAATGCGGCAGGGAACAATGAGCAGTTCTTC. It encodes CASSKTNAAGNNEQFF.

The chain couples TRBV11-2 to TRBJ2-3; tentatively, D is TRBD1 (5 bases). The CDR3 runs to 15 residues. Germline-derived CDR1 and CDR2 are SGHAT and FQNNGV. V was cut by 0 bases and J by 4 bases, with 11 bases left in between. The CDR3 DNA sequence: TGTGCCAGCAGCTTAGAAATACAGGTCCCAGATACGCAGTATTTT. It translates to CASSLEIQVPDTQYF.

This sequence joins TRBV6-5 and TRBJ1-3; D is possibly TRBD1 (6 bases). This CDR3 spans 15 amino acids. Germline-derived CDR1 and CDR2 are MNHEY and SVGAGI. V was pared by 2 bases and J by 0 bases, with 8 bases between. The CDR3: CASSYDRSSGNTIYF. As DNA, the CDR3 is TGTGCCAGCAGTTACGACAGGAGCTCTGGAAACACCATATATTTT.

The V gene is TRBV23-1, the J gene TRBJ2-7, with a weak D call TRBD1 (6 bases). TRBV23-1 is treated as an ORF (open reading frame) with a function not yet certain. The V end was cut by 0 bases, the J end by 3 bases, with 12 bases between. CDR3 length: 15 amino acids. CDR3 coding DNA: TGCGCCAGCAGTCAATCCGGACAGATGGGCTACGAGCAGTACGTC. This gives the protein CASSQSGQMGYEQYV.

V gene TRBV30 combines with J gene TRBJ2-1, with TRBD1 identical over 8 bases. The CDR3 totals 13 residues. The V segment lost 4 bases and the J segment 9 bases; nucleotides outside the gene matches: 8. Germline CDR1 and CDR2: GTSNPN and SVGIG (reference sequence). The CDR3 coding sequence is TGTGCCTGGATAACCCAGGGGGCAGGTGAGCAGTTCTTC. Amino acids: CAWITQGAGEQFF. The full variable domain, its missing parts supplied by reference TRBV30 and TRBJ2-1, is SQTIHQWPATLVQPVGSPLSLECTVEGTSNPNLYWYRQAAGRGLQLLFYSVGIGQISSEVPQNLSASRPQDRQFILSSKKLLLSDSGFYLCAWITQGAGEQFFGPGTRLTVL.

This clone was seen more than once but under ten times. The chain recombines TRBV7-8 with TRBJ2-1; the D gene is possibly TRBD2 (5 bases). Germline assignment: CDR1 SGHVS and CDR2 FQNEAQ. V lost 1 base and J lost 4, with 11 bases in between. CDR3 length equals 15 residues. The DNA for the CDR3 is TGTGCCAGCAGCTTAGTGGTAGCGCTGTACAATGAGCAGTTCTTC. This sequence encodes CASSLVVALYNEQFF. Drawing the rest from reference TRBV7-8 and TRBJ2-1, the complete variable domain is GAGVSQSPRYKVAKRGQDVALRCDPISGHVSLFWYQQALGQGPEFLTYFQNEAQLDKSGLPSDRFFAERPEGSVSTLKIQRTQQEDSAVYLCASSLVVALYNEQFFGPGTRLTVL.

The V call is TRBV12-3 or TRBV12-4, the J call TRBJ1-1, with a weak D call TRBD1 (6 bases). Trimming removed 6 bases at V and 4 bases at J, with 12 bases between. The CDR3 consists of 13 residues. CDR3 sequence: CASRQGGFTEAFF. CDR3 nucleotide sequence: TGTGCCAGCAGACAGGGTGGCTTCACTGAAGCTTTCTTT.

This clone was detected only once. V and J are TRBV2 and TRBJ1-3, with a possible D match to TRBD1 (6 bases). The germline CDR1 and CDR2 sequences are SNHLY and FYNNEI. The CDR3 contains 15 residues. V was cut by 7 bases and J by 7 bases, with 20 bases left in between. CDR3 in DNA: TGTGCCAGCAAGATCGGACAGACCCGAGGGAACACCATATATTTT. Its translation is CASKIGQTRGNTIYF.

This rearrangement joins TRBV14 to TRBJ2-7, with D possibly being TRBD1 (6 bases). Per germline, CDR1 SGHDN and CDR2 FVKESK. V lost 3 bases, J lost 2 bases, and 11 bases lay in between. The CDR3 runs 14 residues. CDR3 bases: TGTGCCAGCAGCCATTTACCAGGGGCCTACGAGCAGTACGTC. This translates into CASSHLPGAYEQYV.

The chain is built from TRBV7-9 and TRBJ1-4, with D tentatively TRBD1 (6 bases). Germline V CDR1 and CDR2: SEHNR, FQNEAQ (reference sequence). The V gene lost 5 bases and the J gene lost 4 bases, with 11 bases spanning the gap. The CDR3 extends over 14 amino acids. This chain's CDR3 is CASSPDSVNEKLFF. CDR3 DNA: TGTGCCAGCAGCCCGGACAGCGTTAATGAAAAACTGTTTTTT.

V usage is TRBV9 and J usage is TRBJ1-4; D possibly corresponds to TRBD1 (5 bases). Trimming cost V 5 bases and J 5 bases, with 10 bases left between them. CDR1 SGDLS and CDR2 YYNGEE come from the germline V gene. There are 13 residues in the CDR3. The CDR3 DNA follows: TGTGCCAGCAGAAGGGGTGAGAATGAAAAACTGTTTTTT. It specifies CASRRGENEKLFF.

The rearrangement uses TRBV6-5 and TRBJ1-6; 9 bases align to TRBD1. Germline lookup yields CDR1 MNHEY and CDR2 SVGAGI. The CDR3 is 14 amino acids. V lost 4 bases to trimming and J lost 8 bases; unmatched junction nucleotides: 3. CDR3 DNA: TGTGCCAGCAGTTCCTGGACAGGGGATTCACCCCTCCACTTT. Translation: CASSSWTGDSPLHF.

The CDR3 region is CASSQRGGPDTQYF. The CDR3 region has the DNA TGTGCCAGCAGCCAGCGGGGGGGCCCAGATACGCAGTATTTT. The chain is built from TRBV5-4 and TRBJ2-3; 10 nucleotides line up with TRBD2. The trim removed 4 bases at V and 4 bases at J, leaving 3 bases unmatched. The CDR3 sequence is 14 residues long. CDR1 is SGHNT and CDR2 is YYREEE in the germline V gene (reference sequence).

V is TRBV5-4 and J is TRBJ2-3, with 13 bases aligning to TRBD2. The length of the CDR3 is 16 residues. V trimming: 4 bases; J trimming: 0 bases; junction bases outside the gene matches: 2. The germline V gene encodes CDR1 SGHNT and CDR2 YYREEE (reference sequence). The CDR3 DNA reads TGTGCCAGCAGCCGACTAGCGGGGGGTAGCACAGATACGCAGTATTTT. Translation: CASSRLAGGSTDTQYF.

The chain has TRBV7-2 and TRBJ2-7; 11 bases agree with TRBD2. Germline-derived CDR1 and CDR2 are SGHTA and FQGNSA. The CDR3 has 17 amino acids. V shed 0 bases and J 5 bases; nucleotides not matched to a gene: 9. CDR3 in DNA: TGTGCCAGCAGCTTAGCCGGCCTAGCGGGGGGCGGCGACGAGCAGTACTTC. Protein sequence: CASSLAGLAGGGDEQYF.

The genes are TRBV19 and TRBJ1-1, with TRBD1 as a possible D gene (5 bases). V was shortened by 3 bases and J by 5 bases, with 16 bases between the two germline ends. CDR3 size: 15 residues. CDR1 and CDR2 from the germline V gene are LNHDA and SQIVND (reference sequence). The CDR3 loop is CASSMDWGEITEAFF. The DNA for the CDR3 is TGTGCCAGTAGTATGGACTGGGGGGAAATTACTGAAGCTTTCTTT.

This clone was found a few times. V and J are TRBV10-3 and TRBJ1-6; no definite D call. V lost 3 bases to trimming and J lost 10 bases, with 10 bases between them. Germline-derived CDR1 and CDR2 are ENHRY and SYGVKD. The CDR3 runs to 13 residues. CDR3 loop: CAISEFGRSPLHF. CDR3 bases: TGTGCCATCAGTGAATTTGGGAGGTCACCCCTCCACTTT.

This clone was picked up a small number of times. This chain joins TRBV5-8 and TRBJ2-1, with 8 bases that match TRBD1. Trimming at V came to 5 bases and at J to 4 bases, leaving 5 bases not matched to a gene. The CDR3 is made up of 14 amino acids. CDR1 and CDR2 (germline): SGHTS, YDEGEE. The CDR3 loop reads CASRDRVRYNEQFF. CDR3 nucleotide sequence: TGTGCCAGCAGGGACAGGGTAAGGTACAATGAGCAGTTCTTC.

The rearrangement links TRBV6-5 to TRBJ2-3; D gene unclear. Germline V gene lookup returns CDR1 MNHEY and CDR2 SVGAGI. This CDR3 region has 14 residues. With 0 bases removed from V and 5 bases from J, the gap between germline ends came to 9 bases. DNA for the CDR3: TGTGCCAGCAGTTACTCCCTACGAGTAGATACGCAGTATTTT. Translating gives CASSYSLRVDTQYF.